The text below deals with one T cell receptor beta chain. These data are taken from a study of blood T cell repertoires in COVID-19. Study overall: There were acute and convalescent COVID-19 samples, and they came from the United States, Italy and Spain. Nucleic acid was either cDNA or gDNA, and it came from T cells, B-cell-depleted T cells, or PBMCs.

Germline CDR1 MGHRA, CDR2 YSYEKL. J lost 7 bases, V lost 1 base, and 10 bases had no gene match. The CDR3 length is 19 residues. How the authors handled the data: Estimated nucleated cell counts came from reference gene primer amplification. Method: immunoSEQ multiplex PCR; TCRdb's copy keeps in-frame clones and lacks some. Clone size and the V and J calls come from that table; the DNA yielded D and trimming. The data contain approximately 90,000 clones, around 88% of them singletons. The source of this sequence is an elderly man with active or convalescent COVID-19. Sequenced input: peripheral blood. The J gene is TRBJ2-1, the V gene TRBV4-1; 16 bases are shared with TRBD2. The CDR3 is CASSQGAGTSGRAKNEQFF. The CDR3 coding sequence is TGCGCCAGCAGCCAAGGGGCCGGGACTAGCGGGAGGGCCAAGAATGAGCAGTTCTTC.